This T cell receptor (beta chain) was captured by sequencing in a study of cytomegalovirus exposure and HLA in healthy donors. Findings of the study overall: Upon later analysis, TCR association rates were observed to vary by HLA locus, being highest for DRB1 and lowest for HLA-C.

With regard to this clone: What it recognizes is unknown.

The PCR had 60 Vbeta and 13 Jbeta primers. The data were produced by immunoSEQ multiplex PCR, yet TCRdb's version contains in-frame clones alone and is incomplete. Of around 150,000 clones detected, roughly 85% appear once; the ten largest clones hold 2% to 2.5%. Trimming removed 7 bases from V and 7 bases from J; junction bases left unmatched: 7. Germline values: CDR1 MDHEN, CDR2 SYDVKM. This CDR3 is built from 14 residues. This TCR came from a man aged 40-49 years in good health and CMV-seronegative. The sample taken for sequencing was PBMCs. This chain links TRBV28 with TRBJ2-5; TRBD1 matches at 12 bases. In nucleotides, the CDR3 is TGTGCCAGCAACAGGGACAGGGGGCGCGGGACCCAGTACTTC. Encoded protein: CASNRDRGRGTQYF.